One sample yielded the 15 T cell receptor beta chains listed below, sequenced in a study of cytomegalovirus exposure and HLA in healthy donors. The PCR used 60 Vbeta and 13 Jbeta primers. Some clones are missing from TCRdb's copy, which holds only in-frame ones; the method was immunoSEQ multiplex PCR. The table shows some 200,000 clones, with 70% to 80% occurring only once. The sample was PBMCs. Source of these receptors: a woman in her twenties or thirties in good health and CMV-seronegative.

The gene calls are TRBV11-2 and TRBJ2-7; 9 nucleotides agree with TRBD2. J was trimmed by 3 bases and V by 0 bases; bases with no gene match: 12. Germline V CDR1 and CDR2: SGHAT, FQNNGV. This CDR3 spans 18 amino acids. The CDR3 sequence is CASSLEGGSLAGIYEQYF. The CDR3, as DNA: TGTGCCAGCAGCTTAGAGGGAGGAAGCCTAGCGGGGATCTACGAGCAGTACTTC.

The rearrangement links TRBV7-9 to TRBJ2-1; weak D call: TRBD2 (6 bases). The CDR3 length is 13 residues. Germline V gene sequence: CDR1 SEHNR, CDR2 FQNEAQ (reference sequence). Trimming shortened V by 6 bases and J by 4 bases, and 10 bases separated the two germline ends. The CDR3 bases are TGTGCCAGCAGGATTGGAGGGTACAATGAGCAGTTCTTC. Amino acids: CASRIGGYNEQFF.

This clone was seen only a few times. At one end, the junction sequence differs from germline, possibly due to a read error. V and J are TRBV7-9 and TRBJ2-1; tentatively, D is TRBD2 (6 bases). Germline loops: CDR1 SEHNR, CDR2 FQNEAQ (reference sequence). The CDR3 runs to 12 residues. DNA of the CDR3: TGTGCCAGCATCCCACCATCGGGGGTCGGGGTCTTC. Residues: CASIPPSGVGVF.

This clone has just a few counts. This chain links TRBV28 with TRBJ2-2; no clear D. The germline CDR1 and CDR2 sequences are MDHEN and SYDVKM. V was trimmed by 6 bases and J by 5 bases, leaving 10 bases between them. The CDR3 contains 13 residues. The CDR3 coding sequence is TGTGCCAGCAGCCATCCAGTGACCGGGGAGCTGTTTTTT. Translated: CASSHPVTGELFF.

The CDR3 spells CASSLGLTGGREINGYTF. The CDR3, as DNA: TGTGCCAGCAGCTTAGGGCTGACAGGGGGGCGGGAGATCAATGGCTACACCTTC. The chain couples TRBV13 to TRBJ1-2; 9 nucleotides agree with TRBD1. Germline values: CDR1 PRHDT, CDR2 FYEKMQ (reference sequence). The CDR3 runs to 18 residues. J lost 6 bases, V lost 0 bases, and 14 bases had no gene match.

The chain couples TRBV27 to TRBJ2-3; 10 nucleotides align to TRBD2. The CDR3 is made up of 16 amino acids. V dropped 5 bases and J dropped 0; count of bases not matched to a gene: 5. Germline V gene sequence: CDR1 MNHEY, CDR2 SMNVEV (reference sequence). CDR3 nucleotide sequence: TGTGCCAGCAGTCCCGGGACTAGCGCAAGCACAGATACGCAGTATTTT. This encodes CASSPGTSASTDTQYF.

The V and J genes are TRBV7-9 and TRBJ2-7; 10 positions agree with TRBD1. The V and J ends lost 2 bases and 6 bases, in that order; junction bases with no gene match: 10. CDR3 length equals 16 residues. CDR1 SEHNR and CDR2 FQNEAQ come from the germline V gene (reference sequence). This CDR3 is CASSLRGQGFTGEQYF. CDR3 sequence (DNA): TGTGCCAGCAGCTTAAGGGGACAGGGGTTTACGGGCGAGCAGTACTTC.

V is TRBV5-1 and J is TRBJ2-3; weak D call: TRBD1 (5 bases). With 4 bases removed from V and 4 bases from J, the gap between germline ends came to 10 bases. Germline loops: CDR1 SGHRS, CDR2 YFSETQ. The length of the CDR3 is 13 residues. The CDR3 DNA sequence: TGCGCCAGCAGCCCCACAGGTGCAGATACGCAGTATTTT. It codes for CASSPTGADTQYF. Complete variable domain (other parts from reference TRBV5-1 and TRBJ2-3): KAGVTQTPRYLIKTRGQQVTLSCSPISGHRSVSWYQQTPGQGLQFLFEYFSETQRNKGNFPGRFSGRQFSNSRSEMNVSTLELGDSALYLCASSPTGADTQYFGPGTRLTVL.

This sequence joins TRBV21-1 and TRBJ2-3; the table assigns TRBD2, which was not confirmed against the DNA. TRBV21-1 is a documented pseudogene. There are 16 residues in the CDR3. CDR3 amino acids: CASSKKGLLLTDTQYF. CDR3 coding DNA: TGTGCCAGCAGCAAAAAAGGACTACTCCTCACAGATACGCAGTATTTT.

The chain has TRBV5-1 and TRBJ1-4, with 10 positions matching TRBD1. The J segment lost 4 bases and the V segment lost 4 bases, leaving 10 bases of the junction unmatched. Germline V gene data show CDR1 as SGHRS and CDR2 as YFSETQ. The CDR3 consists of 17 residues. CDR3 protein: CASSAGDRGGYNEKLFF. Written as DNA, the CDR3 is TGCGCCAGCAGCGCCGGGGACAGGGGAGGATATAATGAAAAACTGTTTTTT. The full variable domain, with the rest looked up from reference TRBV5-1 and TRBJ1-4, is KAGVTQTPRYLIKTRGQQVTLSCSPISGHRSVSWYQQTPGQGLQFLFEYFSETQRNKGNFPGRFSGRQFSNSRSEMNVSTLELGDSALYLCASSAGDRGGYNEKLFFGSGTQLSVL.

The J gene is TRBJ1-3, the V gene TRBV2; no clear D gene. There are 15 residues in the CDR3. Trimming pared 7 bases from V and 4 bases from J, leaving 17 bases between. Germline assignment: CDR1 SNHLY and CDR2 FYNNEI. CDR3: CASNSRRLAGNTIYF. The CDR3 coding sequence is TGTGCCAGCAACTCAAGGCGGCTCGCCGGAAACACCATATATTTT.

This clone appeared once. This chain links TRBV2 with TRBJ2-7; 7 bases are shared with TRBD2. V dropped 8 bases and J dropped 4; count of bases not matched to a gene: 5. Germline CDR1 SNHLY, CDR2 FYNNEI. CDR3 length: 12 residues. The CDR3 bases are TGTGCCAGCCACGGGGAGGGGTACGAGCAGTACTTC. The encoded protein is CASHGEGYEQYF. Looking up the rest from reference TRBV2 and TRBJ2-7 gives the full variable domain: EPEVTQTPSHQVTQMGQEVILRCVPISNHLYFYWYRQILGQKVEFLVSFYNNEISEKSEIFDDQFSVERPDGSNFTLKIRSTKLEDSAMYFCASHGEGYEQYFGPGTRLTVT.

The rearrangement links TRBV28 to TRBJ2-1, with 11 bases aligning to TRBD2. CDR1 is MDHEN, CDR2 SYDVKM, per germline. The CDR3 runs 16 residues. V shed 3 bases, J shed 0 bases, and the junction held 1 base outside the gene matches. The CDR3 reads CASSLLAGGSYNEQFF. DNA for the CDR3: TGTGCCAGCAGTTTGCTAGCGGGAGGCTCCTACAATGAGCAGTTCTTC. The complete variable domain, with remaining parts taken from reference TRBV28 and TRBJ2-1, reads DVKVTQSSRYLVKRTGEKVFLECVQDMDHENMFWYRQDPGLGLRLIYFSYDVKMKEKGDIPEGYSVSREKKERFSLILESASTNQTSMYLCASSLLAGGSYNEQFFGPGTRLTVL.

The rearrangement joins TRBV20-1 to TRBJ1-1, with TRBD1 identical over 8 bases. The length of the CDR3 is 11 residues. The V gene's germline CDR1 is DFQATT and CDR2 SNEGSKA (reference sequence). Unmatched junction bases numbered 5, after V lost 4 bases and J lost 10 bases. The CDR3 DNA sequence: TGCAGTGCTATCGGACAGGGCGCAGCTTTCTTT. Amino acid sequence: CSAIGQGAAFF.

The chain links TRBV7-6 to TRBJ1-2; D unclear. V dropped 5 bases and J dropped 7 bases, with 17 bases sitting between them. This CDR3 region has 14 residues. CDR1 is SGHVS, CDR2 FNYEAQ, per germline. This CDR3 is CASSPGWEESGYTF. In nucleotides, the CDR3 is TGTGCCAGCAGCCCCGGTTGGGAGGAGAGTGGCTACACCTTC.